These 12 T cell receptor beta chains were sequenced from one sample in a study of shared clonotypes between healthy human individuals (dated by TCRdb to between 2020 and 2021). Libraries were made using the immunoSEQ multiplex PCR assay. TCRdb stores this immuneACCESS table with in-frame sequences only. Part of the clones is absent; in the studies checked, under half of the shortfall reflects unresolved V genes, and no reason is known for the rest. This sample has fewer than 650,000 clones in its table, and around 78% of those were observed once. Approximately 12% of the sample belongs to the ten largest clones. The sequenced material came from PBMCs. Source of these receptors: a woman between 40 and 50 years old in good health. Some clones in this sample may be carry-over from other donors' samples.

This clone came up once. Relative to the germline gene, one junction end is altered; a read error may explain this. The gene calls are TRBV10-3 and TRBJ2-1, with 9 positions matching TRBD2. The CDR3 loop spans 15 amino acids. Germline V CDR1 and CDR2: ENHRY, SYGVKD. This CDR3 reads CAISERSGRLNTVVF. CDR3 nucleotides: TGTGCCATCAGTGAACGGAGCGGGAGGCTAAACACCGTGGTCTTC.

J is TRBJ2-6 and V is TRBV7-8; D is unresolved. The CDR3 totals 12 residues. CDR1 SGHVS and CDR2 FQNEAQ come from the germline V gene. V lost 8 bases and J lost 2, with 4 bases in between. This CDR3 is CASRPGANVLTF. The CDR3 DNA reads TGTGCCAGCCGACCTGGGGCCAACGTCCTGACTTTC.

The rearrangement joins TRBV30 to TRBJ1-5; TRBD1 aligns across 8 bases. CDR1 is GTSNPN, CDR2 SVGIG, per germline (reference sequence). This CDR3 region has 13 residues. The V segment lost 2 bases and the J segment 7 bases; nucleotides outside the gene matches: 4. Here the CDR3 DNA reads TGTGCCTGGAGTCCGGACAGGGCCCAGCCCCAGCATTTT. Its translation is CAWSPDRAQPQHF.

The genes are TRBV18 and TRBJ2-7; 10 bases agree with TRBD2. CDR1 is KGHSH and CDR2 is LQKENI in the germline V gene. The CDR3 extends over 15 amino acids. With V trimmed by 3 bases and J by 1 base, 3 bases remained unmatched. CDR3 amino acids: CASSPSGRGSYEQYF. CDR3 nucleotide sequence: TGTGCCAGCTCACCGAGCGGGAGGGGGTCCTACGAGCAGTACTTC.

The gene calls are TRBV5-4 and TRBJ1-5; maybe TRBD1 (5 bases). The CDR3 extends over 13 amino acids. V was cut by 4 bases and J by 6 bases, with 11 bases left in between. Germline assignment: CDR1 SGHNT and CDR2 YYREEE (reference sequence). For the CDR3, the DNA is TGTGCCAGCAGCCAAGGGGACGGTCAGCCCCAGCATTTT. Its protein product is CASSQGDGQPQHF.

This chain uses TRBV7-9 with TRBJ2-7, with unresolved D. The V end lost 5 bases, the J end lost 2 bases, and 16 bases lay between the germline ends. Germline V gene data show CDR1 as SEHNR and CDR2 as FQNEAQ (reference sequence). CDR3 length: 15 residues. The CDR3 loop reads CASSPPVAPTYEQYF. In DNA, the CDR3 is TGTGCCAGCAGCCCCCCCGTAGCTCCGACCTACGAGCAGTACTTC.

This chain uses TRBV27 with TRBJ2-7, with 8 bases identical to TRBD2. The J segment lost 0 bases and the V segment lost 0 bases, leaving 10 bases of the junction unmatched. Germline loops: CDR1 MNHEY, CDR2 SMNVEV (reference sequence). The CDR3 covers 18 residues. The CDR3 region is CASSLSGGGRDGSYEQYF. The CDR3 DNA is TGTGCCAGCAGTTTATCCGGCGGGGGGAGGGATGGCTCCTACGAGCAGTACTTC.

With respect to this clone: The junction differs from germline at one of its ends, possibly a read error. The CDR3 DNA follows: TGTGCTAGCAGCCCTTCAGGCGGTGAGCAGTTCTTC. It codes for CASSPSGGEQFF. This chain joins TRBV7-7 and TRBJ2-1; D remains ambiguous. CDR1 and CDR2 from the germline V gene are SSHAT and FNYEAQ (reference sequence). This CDR3 is 12 amino acids long.

CDR3 in amino acids: CASSSPTSGRPGEQFF. In nucleotides, the CDR3 is TGTGCCAGCAGCTCCCCGACTAGCGGGCGACCAGGAGAGCAGTTCTTC. The chain carries TRBV5-6 and TRBJ2-1, with TRBD2 identical over 10 bases. Trimming took 3 bases from V and 10 from J; bases not matched to a gene: 13. This CDR3 contains 16 residues. Germline V lookup: CDR1 SGHDT, CDR2 YYEEEE.

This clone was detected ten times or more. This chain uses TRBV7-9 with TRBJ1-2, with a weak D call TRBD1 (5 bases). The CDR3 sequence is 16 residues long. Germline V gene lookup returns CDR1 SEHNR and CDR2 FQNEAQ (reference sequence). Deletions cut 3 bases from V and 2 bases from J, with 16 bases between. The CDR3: CASSFSVGGGNYGYTF. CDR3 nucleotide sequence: TGTGCCAGCAGCTTCTCCGTCGGGGGAGGAAACTATGGCTACACCTTC. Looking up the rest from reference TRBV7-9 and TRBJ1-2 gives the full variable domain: DTGVSQNPRHKITKRGQNVTFRCDPISEHNRLYWYRQTLGQGPEFLTYFQNEAQLEKSRLLSDRFSAERPKGSFSTLEIQRTEQGDSAMYLCASSFSVGGGNYGYTFGSGTRLTVV.

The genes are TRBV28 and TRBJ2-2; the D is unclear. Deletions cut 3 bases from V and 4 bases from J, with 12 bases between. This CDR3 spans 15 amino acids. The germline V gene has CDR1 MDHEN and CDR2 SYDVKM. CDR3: CASSLFARGTGELFF. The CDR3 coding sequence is TGTGCCAGCAGTTTGTTCGCACGTGGCACCGGGGAGCTGTTTTTT. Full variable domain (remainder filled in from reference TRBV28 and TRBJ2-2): DVKVTQSSRYLVKRTGEKVFLECVQDMDHENMFWYRQDPGLGLRLIYFSYDVKMKEKGDIPEGYSVSREKKERFSLILESASTNQTSMYLCASSLFARGTGELFFGEGSRLTVL.

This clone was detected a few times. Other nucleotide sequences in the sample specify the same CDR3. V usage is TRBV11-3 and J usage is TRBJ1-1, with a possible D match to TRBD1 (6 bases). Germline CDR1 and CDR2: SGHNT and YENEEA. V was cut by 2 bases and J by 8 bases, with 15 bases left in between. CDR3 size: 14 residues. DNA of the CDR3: TGTGCCAGCAGCTTAAACAGGGTTGGTACCGAAGCTTTCTTT. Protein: CASSLNRVGTEAFF.